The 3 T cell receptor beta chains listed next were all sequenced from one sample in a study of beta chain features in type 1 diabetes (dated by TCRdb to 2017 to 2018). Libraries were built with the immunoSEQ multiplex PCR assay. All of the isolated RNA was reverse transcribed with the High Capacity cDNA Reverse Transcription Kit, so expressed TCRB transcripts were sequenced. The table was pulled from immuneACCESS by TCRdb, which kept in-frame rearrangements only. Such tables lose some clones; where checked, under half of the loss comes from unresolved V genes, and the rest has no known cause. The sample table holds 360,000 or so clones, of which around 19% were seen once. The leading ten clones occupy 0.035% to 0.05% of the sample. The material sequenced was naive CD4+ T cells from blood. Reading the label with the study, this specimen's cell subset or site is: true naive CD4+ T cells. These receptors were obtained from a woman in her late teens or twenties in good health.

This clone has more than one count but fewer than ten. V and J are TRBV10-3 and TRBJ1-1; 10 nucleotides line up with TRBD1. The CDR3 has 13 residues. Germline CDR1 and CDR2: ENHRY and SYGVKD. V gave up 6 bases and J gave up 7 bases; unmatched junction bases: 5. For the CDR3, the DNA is TGTGCCATCAGGGGACAGGGGTGGCTTGAAGCTTTCTTT. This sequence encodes CAIRGQGWLEAFF.

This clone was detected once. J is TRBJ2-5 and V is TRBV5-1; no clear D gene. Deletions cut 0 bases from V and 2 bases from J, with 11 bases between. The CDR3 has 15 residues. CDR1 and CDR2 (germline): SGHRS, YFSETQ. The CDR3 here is CASSLGGDPQETQYF. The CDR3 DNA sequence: TGCGCCAGCAGCTTGGGCGGAGACCCACAAGAGACCCAGTACTTC.

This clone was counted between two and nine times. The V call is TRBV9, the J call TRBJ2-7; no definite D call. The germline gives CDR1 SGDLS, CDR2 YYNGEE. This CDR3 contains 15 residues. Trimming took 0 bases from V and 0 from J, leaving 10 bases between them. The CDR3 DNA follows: TGTGCCAGCAGCGTAGAAGCCCCTGGCTCCTACGAGCAGTACTTC. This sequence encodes CASSVEAPGSYEQYF.